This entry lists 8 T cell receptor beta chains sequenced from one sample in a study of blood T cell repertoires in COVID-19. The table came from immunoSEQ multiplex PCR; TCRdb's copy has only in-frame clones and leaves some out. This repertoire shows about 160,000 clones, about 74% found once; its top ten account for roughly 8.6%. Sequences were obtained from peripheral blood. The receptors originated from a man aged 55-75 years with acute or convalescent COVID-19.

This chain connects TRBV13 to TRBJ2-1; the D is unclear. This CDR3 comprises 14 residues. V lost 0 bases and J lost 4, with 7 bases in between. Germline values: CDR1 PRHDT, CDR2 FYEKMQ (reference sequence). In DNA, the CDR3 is TGTGCCAGCAGCTTAGGCCGGTCTTACAATGAGCAGTTCTTC. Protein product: CASSLGRSYNEQFF.

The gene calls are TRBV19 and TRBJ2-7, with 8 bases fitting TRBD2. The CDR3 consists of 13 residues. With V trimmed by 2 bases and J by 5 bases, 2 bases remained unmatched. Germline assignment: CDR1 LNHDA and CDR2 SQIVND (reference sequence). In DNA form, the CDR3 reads TGTGCCAGTAGTATATTCGGGGGGGACGAGCAGTACTTC. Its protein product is CASSIFGGDEQYF.

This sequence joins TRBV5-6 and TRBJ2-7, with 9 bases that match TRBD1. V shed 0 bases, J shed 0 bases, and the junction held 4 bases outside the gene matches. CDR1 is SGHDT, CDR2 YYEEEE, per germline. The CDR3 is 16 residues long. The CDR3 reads CASSLAGGQGSYEQYF. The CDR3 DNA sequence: TGTGCCAGCAGCTTGGCCGGGGGACAGGGCTCCTACGAGCAGTACTTC.

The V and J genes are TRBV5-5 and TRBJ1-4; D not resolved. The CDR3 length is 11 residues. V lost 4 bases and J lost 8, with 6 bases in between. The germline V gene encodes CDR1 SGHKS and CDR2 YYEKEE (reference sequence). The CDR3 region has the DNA TGTGCCAGCAGCCCCCGGGAAAAACTGTTTTTT. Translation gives CASSPREKLFF.

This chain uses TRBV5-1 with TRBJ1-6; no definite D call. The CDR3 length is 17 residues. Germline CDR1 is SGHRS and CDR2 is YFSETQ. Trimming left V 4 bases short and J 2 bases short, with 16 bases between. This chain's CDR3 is CASSDGLPSTYNSPLHF. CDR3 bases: TGCGCCAGCAGCGACGGACTTCCTAGCACCTATAATTCACCCCTCCACTTT.

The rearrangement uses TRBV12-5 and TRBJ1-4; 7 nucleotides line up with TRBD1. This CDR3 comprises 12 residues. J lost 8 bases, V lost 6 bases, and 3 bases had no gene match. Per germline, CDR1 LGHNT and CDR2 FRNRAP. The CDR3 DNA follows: TGTGCTAGTGGACAGGGGCACGAAAAACTGTTTTTT. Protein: CASGQGHEKLFF.

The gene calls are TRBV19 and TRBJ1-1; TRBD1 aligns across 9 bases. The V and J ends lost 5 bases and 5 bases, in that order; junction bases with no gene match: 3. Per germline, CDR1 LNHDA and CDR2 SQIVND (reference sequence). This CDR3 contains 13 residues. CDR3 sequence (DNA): TGTGCCAGTAGTGGGACAGGGAGGACTGAAGCTTTCTTT. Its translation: CASSGTGRTEAFF.

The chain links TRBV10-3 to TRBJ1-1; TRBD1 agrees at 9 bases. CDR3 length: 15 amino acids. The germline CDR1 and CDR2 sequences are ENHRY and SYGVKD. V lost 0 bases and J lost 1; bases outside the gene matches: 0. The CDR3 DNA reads TGTGCCATCAGTGAGTCGGGACAGGGGAACACTGAAGCTTTCTTT. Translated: CAISESGQGNTEAFF.